This TCR beta chain was captured by sequencing in a study of cytomegalovirus exposure and HLA in healthy donors. Germline CDR1 reads LNHNV; CDR2 reads YYDKDF (reference sequence). The CDR3 is made up of 14 amino acids. V was clipped by 1 base and J by 4 bases, with 10 bases between them. Study outcomes and limitations: A list of more than 150 TCR beta chains associated with cytomegalovirus was given. It was reported that TCR beta sequences correctly inferred the HLA-A and HLA-B alleles for most subjects. There were some public TCRs occurring in many donors, but most TCR sequences were rare. A later analysis found that most CMV-associated TCR beta chains appeared HLA-restricted.

PCR employed 60 Vbeta and 13 Jbeta primers. The method was immunoSEQ multiplex PCR; TCRdb's version includes in-frame clones alone and lacks a portion of them. The sample comprises roughly 180,000 clones, about 77% of which are singletons, and 6% rests with the top ten. On this clone: No antigen is known for it.

This receptor was identified in a woman in her twenties or thirties in good health and CMV-seropositive. Specimen: PBMCs. The J gene is TRBJ1-2, the V gene TRBV15, with D uncertain. This CDR3 reads CATSRGAGSYGYTF. In DNA, the CDR3 is TGTGCCACCAGCAGAGGCGCAGGCTCCTATGGCTACACCTTC.